This record concerns one T cell receptor beta chain sequence. The sample is drawn from a study of blood T cells in healthy people across ages. The donors, healthy Caucasians from Russia, were aged about 6 to 100. The amount of total RNA extracted per sample was at least 5.5 micrograms. A sample-barcoded 5' primer and a J-beta primer mix were used in a second PCR of about 7 to 12 cycles. A 12-random-nucleotide template-switch adaptor tagged each cDNA molecule. One entry per CDR3 protein results from TCRdb running MiXCR on the 5' RACE reads. The sample yields about 1.8 million distinct CDR3 sequences, around 48% seen once. The germline CDR1 and CDR2 sequences are MDHEN and SYDVKM. CDR3 size: 15 residues. The ends were cut back, 8 bases at V and 5 bases at J, with 21 bases in the middle.

This clonotype was obtained from a woman aged 40 to 55 in good health. The chain links TRBV28 to TRBJ2-5; D assignment may be TRBD1 or TRBD2 (7 bases each). Sequences were obtained from blood. CDR3 residues: CASSRGETGMETQYF. Here the CDR3 DNA reads TGTGCCAGCTCTCGGGGGGAGACAGGGATGGAGACCCAGTACTTC.